The 16 T cell receptor beta chains in this list originate from one sample, sequenced in a study of post-analysis software for immune sequencing data. Study conclusions and caveats: Four to six TRBV segments were more frequent in patients than controls; TRBV5-6, TRBV5-1 and TRBV20-1 belonged to this group.

These receptors have no known antigen. TCR beta libraries were prepared from cDNA with unique molecular identifiers. TCRdb ran MiXCR on the PCR reads and lists one entry per CDR3 protein. The sample holds roughly 800,000 distinct CDR3 sequences; 25% to 30% are singletons and the top ten take approximately 0.6%. The sequenced sample was blood. Source of these receptors: a girl between 10 and 17 years old with multiple sclerosis.

The chain couples TRBV28 to TRBJ1-5; TRBD1 aligns across 7 bases. The CDR3 loop spans 15 amino acids. The germline CDR1 and CDR2 sequences are MDHEN and SYDVKM. The V and J ends lost 6 bases and 4 bases, in that order; junction bases with no gene match: 9. For the CDR3, the DNA is TGTGCCAGCAGCCCTACAGGGGCCCTAAATCAGCCCCAGCATTTT. It translates to CASSPTGALNQPQHF.

This rearrangement joins TRBV6-2 or TRBV6-3 to TRBJ2-5, with D uncertain. This CDR3 contains 14 residues. CDR1 MNHEY and CDR2 SVGEGT come from the germline V gene. V was clipped by 0 bases and J by 1 base, with 6 bases between them. The CDR3 DNA is TGTGCCAGCAGTTACTCACAGTTCCAAGAGACCCAGTACTTC. Translated, it gives CASSYSQFQETQYF.

The chain joins TRBV28 to TRBJ2-3; D possibly corresponds to TRBD2 (6 bases). Germline V lookup: CDR1 MDHEN, CDR2 SYDVKM. V was pared by 7 bases and J by 2 bases, with 16 bases between. The CDR3 covers 15 residues. CDR3: CASTPVGGFTDTQYF. The CDR3 DNA reads TGTGCCAGCACCCCGGTGGGGGGTTTCACAGATACGCAGTATTTT.

V usage is TRBV20-1 and J usage is TRBJ2-7; D may match TRBD1 or TRBD2 (5 bases each). Between the trimmed V and J ends, which lost 5 bases and 6 bases, there was a span of 17 bases. The CDR3 runs to 13 residues. Germline loops: CDR1 DFQATT, CDR2 SNEGSKA (reference sequence). The CDR3 here is CSAYPGRGSEQYF. CDR3 nucleotides: TGCAGTGCTTATCCGGGACGTGGCTCCGAGCAGTACTTC.

This clonotype was seen only a few times. The V and J genes are TRBV6-5 and TRBJ1-1; D is undetermined. CDR3 size: 14 residues. Trimming stripped 2 bases from V and 4 bases from J, with 11 bases between. Germline-derived CDR1 and CDR2 are MNHEY and SVGAGI. CDR3 sequence reads: CASSYAPDSTEAFF. The CDR3 DNA sequence: TGTGCCAGCAGTTACGCGCCAGATTCCACTGAAGCTTTCTTT.

The CDR3 loop reads CATSPRGYDTQYF. CDR3 sequence (DNA): TGTGCCACCAGCCCTAGGGGTTACGATACGCAGTATTTT. This rearrangement joins TRBV15 to TRBJ2-3; maybe TRBD1 (5 bases). There are 13 residues in the CDR3. The V end was cut by 5 bases, the J end by 6 bases, with 12 bases between. Germline CDR1 and CDR2: LNHNV and YYDKDF (reference sequence).

At least ten counts were recorded for this clonotype. J is TRBJ2-7 and V is TRBV20-1, with unresolved D. Trimming removed 6 bases at V and 4 bases at J, with 10 bases between. Germline assignment: CDR1 DFQATT and CDR2 SNEGSKA (reference sequence). The CDR3 sequence is 11 residues long. CDR3 amino acids: CSAPLGYEQYF. The CDR3 region has the DNA TGCAGTGCACCGCTAGGGTACGAGCAGTACTTC.

The chain is built from TRBV20-1 and TRBJ2-3, with D maybe TRBD2 (6 bases). CDR1 and CDR2 (germline): DFQATT, SNEGSKA (reference sequence). This CDR3 comprises 13 residues. V gave up 3 bases and J gave up 10 bases, with 17 bases separating them. CDR3 coding DNA: TGCAGTGCTAGTTATTCGGATGGGGGGTCGCAGTATTTT. This sequence encodes CSASYSDGGSQYF.

This clonotype is a singleton in its sample. The gene calls are TRBV9 and TRBJ1-1, with D possibly matching TRBD1 (6 bases). There are 16 residues in the CDR3. Germline loops: CDR1 SGDLS, CDR2 YYNGEE. Trimming removed 4 bases at V and 4 bases at J, with 20 bases between. The CDR3: CASSPLMGAPSTEAFF. The CDR3 DNA follows: TGTGCCAGCAGCCCGCTTATGGGGGCGCCGAGCACTGAAGCTTTCTTT.

This clonotype was detected only a few times. The V gene is TRBV12-3 or TRBV12-4, the J gene TRBJ2-3; unclear D gene. The CDR3 covers 14 residues. The V end lost 2 bases, the J end lost 5 bases, and 11 bases lay between the germline ends. This CDR3 is CASSLSRVQDTQYF. In DNA form, the CDR3 reads TGTGCCAGCAGTTTATCACGGGTCCAAGATACGCAGTATTTT.

This clonotype was observed a handful of times. The chain uses TRBV20-1 and TRBJ2-4; possibly TRBD1 or TRBD2 for D (5 bases each). The CDR3 covers 19 residues. CDR1 and CDR2 (germline): DFQATT, SNEGSKA (reference sequence). V lost 1 base, J lost 1 base, and 23 bases lay in between. CDR3 sequence: CSARGGRDAMGGAKNIQYF. As DNA, the CDR3 is TGCAGTGCTAGAGGTGGCCGGGACGCGATGGGTGGGGCCAAAAACATTCAGTACTTC.

This clonotype was detected ten times or more. The chain uses TRBV6-5 and TRBJ2-6; TRBD1 might be the D (5 bases). Looked up from germline, CDR1 is MNHEY and CDR2 is SVGAGI. Trimming pared 4 bases from V and 3 bases from J, leaving 10 bases between. CDR3 size: 15 residues. CDR3 nucleotides: TGTGCCAGCAGTTTCCTGGGGCTTGGGGCCAACGTCCTGACTTTC. It is translated as CASSFLGLGANVLTF.

This clonotype was seen a few times. V and J are TRBV5-1 and TRBJ1-1; D is possibly TRBD1 (6 bases). This CDR3 comprises 16 residues. Trimming took 1 base from V and 6 from J, leaving 19 bases between them. In germline, CDR1 is SGHRS, CDR2 YFSETQ. The CDR3 is CASSLTAGGSWAEAFF. DNA for the CDR3: TGCGCCAGCAGCTTGACCGCTGGGGGCTCATGGGCTGAAGCTTTCTTT. The full variable domain, its missing parts supplied by reference TRBV5-1 and TRBJ1-1, is KAGVTQTPRYLIKTRGQQVTLSCSPISGHRSVSWYQQTPGQGLQFLFEYFSETQRNKGNFPGRFSGRQFSNSRSEMNVSTLELGDSALYLCASSLTAGGSWAEAFFGQGTRLTVV.

The sample holds a few counts of this clonotype. V usage is TRBV7-2 and J usage is TRBJ2-7, with 11 nucleotides matching TRBD1. Germline assignment: CDR1 SGHTA and CDR2 FQGNSA. Trimming at V came to 1 base and at J to 6 bases, leaving 5 bases not matched to a gene. The CDR3 runs to 15 residues. Here the CDR3 reads CASSLGSGTGGEQYF. The DNA for the CDR3 is TGTGCCAGCAGCTTAGGCTCAGGGACAGGGGGCGAGCAGTACTTC.

V and J are TRBV7-2 and TRBJ2-2; D ambiguous. Trimming took off 5 bases at V and 6 bases at J, with 10 bases between the two ends. CDR3 length: 13 residues. Germline lookup yields CDR1 SGHTA and CDR2 FQGNSA. CDR3 coding DNA: TGTGCCAGCAGCCTTAACTACGCCGGGGAGCTGTTTTTT. Translation gives CASSLNYAGELFF.

The chain combines TRBV12-3 or TRBV12-4 with TRBJ2-6; a weak D match, TRBD2 (6 bases). Deletions cut 5 bases from V and 4 bases from J, with 15 bases between. The CDR3 extends over 16 amino acids. The DNA for the CDR3 is TGTGCCAGCAGTCCGGGCGGGGCGCGGGGGGCCAACGTCCTGACTTTC. Translating it yields CASSPGGARGANVLTF.